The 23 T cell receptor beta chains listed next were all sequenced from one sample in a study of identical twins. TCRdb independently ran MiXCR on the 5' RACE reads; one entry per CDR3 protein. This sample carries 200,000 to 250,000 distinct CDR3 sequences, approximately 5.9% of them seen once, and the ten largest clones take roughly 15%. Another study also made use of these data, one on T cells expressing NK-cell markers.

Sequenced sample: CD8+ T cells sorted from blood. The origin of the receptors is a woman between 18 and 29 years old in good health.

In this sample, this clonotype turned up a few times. The CDR3 nucleotides read TGTGCCAGCCTTGGGGACAGGACCCTCTACGAGCAGTACTTC. This encodes CASLGDRTLYEQYF. V is TRBV2 and J is TRBJ2-7, with 8 positions matching TRBD1. The germline gives CDR1 SNHLY, CDR2 FYNNEI. CDR3 size: 14 residues. V dropped 8 bases and J dropped 3; count of bases not matched to a gene: 9. Together with reference TRBV2 and TRBJ2-7, the CDR3 gives the full variable domain: EPEVTQTPSHQVTQMGQEVILRCVPISNHLYFYWYRQILGQKVEFLVSFYNNEISEKSEIFDDQFSVERPDGSNFTLKIRSTKLEDSAMYFCASLGDRTLYEQYFGPGTRLTVT.

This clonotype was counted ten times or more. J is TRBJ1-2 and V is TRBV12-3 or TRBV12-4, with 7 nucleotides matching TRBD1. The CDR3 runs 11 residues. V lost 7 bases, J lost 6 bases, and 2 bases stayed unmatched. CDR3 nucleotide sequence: TGTGCCAGCACCACAGGGGATGGCTACACCTTC. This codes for CASTTGDGYTF.

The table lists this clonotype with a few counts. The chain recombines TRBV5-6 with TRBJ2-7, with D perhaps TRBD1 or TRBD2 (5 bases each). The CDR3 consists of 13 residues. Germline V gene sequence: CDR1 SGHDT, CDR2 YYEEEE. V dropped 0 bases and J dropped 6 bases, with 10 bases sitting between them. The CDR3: CASSLGGAVEQYF. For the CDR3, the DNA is TGTGCCAGCAGCTTGGGAGGGGCGGTCGAGCAGTACTTC.

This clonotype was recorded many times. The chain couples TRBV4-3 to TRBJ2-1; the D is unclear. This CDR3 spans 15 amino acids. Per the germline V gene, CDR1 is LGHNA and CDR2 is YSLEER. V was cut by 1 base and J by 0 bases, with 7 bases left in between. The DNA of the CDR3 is TGCGCCAGCAGCCAAGTGTGGAGCTCCTACAATGAGCAGTTCTTC. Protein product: CASSQVWSSYNEQFF.

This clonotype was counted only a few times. This CDR3 reads CASSYPRDHSGANVLTF. CDR3 DNA sequence: TGTGCCAGCAGTTACCCCAGGGACCACTCTGGGGCCAACGTCCTGACTTTC. The rearrangement joins TRBV6-2 or TRBV6-3 to TRBJ2-6; D possibly matches TRBD1 or TRBD2 (5 bases each). This CDR3 contains 17 residues. V lost 2 bases and J lost 0, with 11 bases in between. The germline gives CDR1 MNHEY, CDR2 SVGEGT.

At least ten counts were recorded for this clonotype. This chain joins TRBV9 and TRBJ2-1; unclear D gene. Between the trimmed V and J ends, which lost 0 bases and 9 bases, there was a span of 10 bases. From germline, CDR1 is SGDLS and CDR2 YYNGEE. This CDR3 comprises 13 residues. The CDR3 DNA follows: TGTGCCAGCAGCGTAGAGCCGGCCGGTGAGCAGTTCTTC. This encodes CASSVEPAGEQFF.

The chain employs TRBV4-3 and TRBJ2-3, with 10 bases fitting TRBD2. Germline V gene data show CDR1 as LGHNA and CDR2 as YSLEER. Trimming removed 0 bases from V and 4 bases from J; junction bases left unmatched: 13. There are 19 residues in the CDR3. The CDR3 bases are TGCGCCAGCAGCCAAGAGGGGGGAAGCGGGAGGGCCGAAGCAGATACGCAGTATTTT. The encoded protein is CASSQEGGSGRAEADTQYF.

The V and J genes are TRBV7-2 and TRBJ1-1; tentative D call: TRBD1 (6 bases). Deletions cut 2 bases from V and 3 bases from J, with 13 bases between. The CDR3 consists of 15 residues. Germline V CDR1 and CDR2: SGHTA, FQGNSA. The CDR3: CASSLFVGGYTEAFF. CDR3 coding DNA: TGTGCCAGCAGCTTATTCGTAGGGGGTTACACTGAAGCTTTCTTT. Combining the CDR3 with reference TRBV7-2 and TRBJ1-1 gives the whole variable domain GAGVSQSPSNKVTEKGKDVELRCDPISGHTALYWYRQSLGQGLEFLIYFQGNSAPDKSGLPSDRFSAERTGGSVSTLTIQRTQQEDSAVYLCASSLFVGGYTEAFFGQGTRLTVV.

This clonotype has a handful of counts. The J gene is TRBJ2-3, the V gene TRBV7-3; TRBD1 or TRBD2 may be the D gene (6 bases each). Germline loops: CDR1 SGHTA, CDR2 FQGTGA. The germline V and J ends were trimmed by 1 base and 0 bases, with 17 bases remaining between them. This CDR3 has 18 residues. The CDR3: CASSLKGWTGASTDTQYF. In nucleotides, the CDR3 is TGTGCCAGCAGCTTAAAAGGATGGACGGGGGCCAGCACAGATACGCAGTATTTT.

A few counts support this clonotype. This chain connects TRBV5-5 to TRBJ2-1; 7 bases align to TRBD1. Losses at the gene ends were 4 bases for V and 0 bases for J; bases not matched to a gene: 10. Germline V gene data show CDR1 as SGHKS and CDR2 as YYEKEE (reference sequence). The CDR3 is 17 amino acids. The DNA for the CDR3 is TGTGCCAGCAGCCCTACGCCGGGACAGAGCTCCTACAATGAGCAGTTCTTC. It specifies CASSPTPGQSSYNEQFF.

The CDR3 sequence: CSAPGQGFWVMNTEAFF. DNA of the CDR3: TGCAGTGCCCCAGGACAGGGCTTTTGGGTCATGAACACTGAAGCTTTCTTT. The V call is TRBV20-1, the J call TRBJ1-1; 8 bases agree with TRBD1. J lost 0 bases, V lost 6 bases, and 15 bases had no gene match. From germline, CDR1 is DFQATT and CDR2 SNEGSKA (reference sequence). CDR3 size: 17 residues.

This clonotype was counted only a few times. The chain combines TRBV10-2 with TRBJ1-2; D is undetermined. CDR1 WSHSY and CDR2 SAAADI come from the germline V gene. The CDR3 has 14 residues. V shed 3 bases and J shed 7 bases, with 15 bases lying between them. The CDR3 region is CASSEVGVSLGYTF. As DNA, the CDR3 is TGCGCCAGCAGTGAAGTTGGCGTCTCCCTTGGCTACACCTTC.

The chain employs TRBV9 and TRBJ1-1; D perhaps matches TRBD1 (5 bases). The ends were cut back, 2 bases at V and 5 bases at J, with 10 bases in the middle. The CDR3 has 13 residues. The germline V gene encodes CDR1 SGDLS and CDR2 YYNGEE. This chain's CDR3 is CASSVGDLTEAFF. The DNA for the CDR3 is TGTGCCAGCAGCGTTGGGGACCTGACTGAAGCTTTCTTT.

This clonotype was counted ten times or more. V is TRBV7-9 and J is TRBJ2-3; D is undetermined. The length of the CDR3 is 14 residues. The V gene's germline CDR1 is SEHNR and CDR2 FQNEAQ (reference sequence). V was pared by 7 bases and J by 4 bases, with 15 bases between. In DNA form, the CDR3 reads TGTGCCAGCAACCACAAAAGGTTTTCAGATACGCAGTATTTT. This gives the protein CASNHKRFSDTQYF. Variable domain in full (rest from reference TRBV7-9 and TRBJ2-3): DTGVSQNPRHKITKRGQNVTFRCDPISEHNRLYWYRQTLGQGPEFLTYFQNEAQLEKSRLLSDRFSAERPKGSFSTLEIQRTEQGDSAMYLCASNHKRFSDTQYFGPGTRLTVL.

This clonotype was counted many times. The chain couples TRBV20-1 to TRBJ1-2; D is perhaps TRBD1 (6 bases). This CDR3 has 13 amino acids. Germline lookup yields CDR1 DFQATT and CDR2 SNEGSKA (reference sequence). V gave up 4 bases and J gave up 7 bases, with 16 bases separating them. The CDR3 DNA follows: TGCAGTGCTAATCCCCAGGGGAATCCTGGCTACACCTTC. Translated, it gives CSANPQGNPGYTF.

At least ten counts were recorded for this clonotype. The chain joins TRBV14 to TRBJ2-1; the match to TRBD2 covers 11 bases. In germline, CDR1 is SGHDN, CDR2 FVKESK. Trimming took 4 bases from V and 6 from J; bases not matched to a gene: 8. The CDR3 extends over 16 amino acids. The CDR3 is CASSPLTSGIANEQFF. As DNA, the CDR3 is TGTGCCAGCAGCCCATTGACTAGCGGGATAGCCAATGAGCAGTTCTTC.

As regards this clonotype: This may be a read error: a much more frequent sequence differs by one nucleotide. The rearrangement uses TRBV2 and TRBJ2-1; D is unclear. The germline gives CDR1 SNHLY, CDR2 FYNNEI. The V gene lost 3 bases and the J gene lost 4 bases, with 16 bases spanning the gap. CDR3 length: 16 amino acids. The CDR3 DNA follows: TGTGCCAGCAGTGAGGTTCCGGACCGCTCATACAATGAGCAGTTCTTC. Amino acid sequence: CASSEVPDRSYNEQFF.

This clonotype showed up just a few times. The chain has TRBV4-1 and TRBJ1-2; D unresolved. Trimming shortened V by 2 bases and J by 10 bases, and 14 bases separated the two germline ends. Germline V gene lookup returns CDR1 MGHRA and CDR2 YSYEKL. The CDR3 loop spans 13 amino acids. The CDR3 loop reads CASSQSDVSAYTF. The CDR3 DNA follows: TGCGCCAGCAGCCAATCGGACGTATCCGCCTACACCTTC.

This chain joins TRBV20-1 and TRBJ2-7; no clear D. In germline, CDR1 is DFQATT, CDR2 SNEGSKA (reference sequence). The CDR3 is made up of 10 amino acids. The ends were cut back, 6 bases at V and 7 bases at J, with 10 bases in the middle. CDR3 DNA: TGCAGTGCCCTTTATAAAGAGCAGTACTTC. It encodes CSALYKEQYF.

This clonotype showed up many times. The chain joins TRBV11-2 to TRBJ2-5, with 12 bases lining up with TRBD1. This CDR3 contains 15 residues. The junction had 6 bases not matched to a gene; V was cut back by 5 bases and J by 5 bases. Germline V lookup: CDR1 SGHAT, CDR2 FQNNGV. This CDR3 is CASSVGTGGAETQYF. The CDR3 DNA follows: TGTGCCAGCAGCGTCGGGACAGGGGGCGCGGAGACCCAGTACTTC.

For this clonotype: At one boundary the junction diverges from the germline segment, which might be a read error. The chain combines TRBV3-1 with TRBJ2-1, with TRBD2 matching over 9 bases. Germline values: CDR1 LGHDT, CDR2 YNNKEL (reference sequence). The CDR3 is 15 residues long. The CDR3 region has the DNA TGTGCCCGCAGCCCGGGAGCGGGAGGTTCTTATGAGCAGTTCTTC. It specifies CARSPGAGGSYEQFF.

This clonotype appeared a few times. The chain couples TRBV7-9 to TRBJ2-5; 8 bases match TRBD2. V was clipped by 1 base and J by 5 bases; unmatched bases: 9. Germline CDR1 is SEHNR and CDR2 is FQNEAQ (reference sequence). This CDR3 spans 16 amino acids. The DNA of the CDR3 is TGTGCCAGCAGCTTAGAACGAGGCGGGAGGAGGGAGACCCAGTACTTC. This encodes CASSLERGGRRETQYF. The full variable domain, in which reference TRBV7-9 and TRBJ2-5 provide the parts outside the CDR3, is DTGVSQNPRHKITKRGQNVTFRCDPISEHNRLYWYRQTLGQGPEFLTYFQNEAQLEKSRLLSDRFSAERPKGSFSTLEIQRTEQGDSAMYLCASSLERGGRRETQYFGPGTRLLVL.

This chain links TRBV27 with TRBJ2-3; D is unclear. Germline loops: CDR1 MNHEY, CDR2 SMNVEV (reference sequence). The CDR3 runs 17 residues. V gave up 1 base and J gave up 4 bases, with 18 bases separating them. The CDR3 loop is CASSLWPSYLVADTQYF. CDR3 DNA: TGTGCCAGCAGTTTATGGCCGTCTTATTTGGTGGCAGATACGCAGTATTTT.